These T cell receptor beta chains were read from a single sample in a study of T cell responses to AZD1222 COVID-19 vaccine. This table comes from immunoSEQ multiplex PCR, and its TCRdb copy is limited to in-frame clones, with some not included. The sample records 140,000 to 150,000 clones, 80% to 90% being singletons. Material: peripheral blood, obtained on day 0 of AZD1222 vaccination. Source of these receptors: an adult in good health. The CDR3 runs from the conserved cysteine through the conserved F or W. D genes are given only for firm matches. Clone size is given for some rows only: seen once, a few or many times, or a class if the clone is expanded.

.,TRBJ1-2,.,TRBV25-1,CARFTGEGNYGYTF,TGTGCCAGATTTACAGGAGAAGGTAACTATGGCTACACCTTC
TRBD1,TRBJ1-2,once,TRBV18,CASSPRTGDGYTF,TGTGCCAGCTCACCACGGACAGGGGACGGCTACACCTTC
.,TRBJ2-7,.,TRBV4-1,CASRGADEQYF,TGCGCCAGCAGAGGGGCCGACGAGCAGTACTTC
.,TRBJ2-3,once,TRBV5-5,CASSLLLSASTDTQYF,TGTGCCAGCAGCTTGCTGCTTAGCGCCTCCACAGATACGCAGTATTTT
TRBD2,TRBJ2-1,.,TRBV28,CASSLRTSEQFF,TGTGCCAGCAGTTTGCGGACTAGCGAGCAGTTCTTC
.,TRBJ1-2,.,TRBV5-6,CASSLRLAQGAAGYTF,TGTGCCAGCAGCTTGCGTTTGGCCCAGGGAGCGGCTGGCTACACCTTC
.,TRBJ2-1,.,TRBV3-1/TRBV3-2,CASSRDGSFEFF,TGTGCCAGCAGCCGGGACGGGAGTTTCGAGTTCTTC
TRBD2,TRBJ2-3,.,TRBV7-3,CASSLAGVADTQYF,TGTGCCAGCAGCTTAGCGGGAGTAGCAGATACGCAGTATTTT
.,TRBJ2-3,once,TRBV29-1,CSVGLGEDTQYF,TGCAGCGTTGGGCTGGGGGAAGATACGCAGTATTTT
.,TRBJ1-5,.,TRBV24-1,CATSEPNSDQPQHF,TGTGCCACCAGTGAGCCTAACAGCGATCAGCCCCAGCATTTT
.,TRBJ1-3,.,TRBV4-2,CASSQDMGRVSGNTIYF,TGTGCCAGCAGCCAAGATATGGGCAGGGTCTCTGGAAACACCATATATTTT
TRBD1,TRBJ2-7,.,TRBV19,CASSKDRGRIYEQYF,TGTGCCAGTTCAAAGGACAGGGGGCGAATCTACGAGCAGTACTTC
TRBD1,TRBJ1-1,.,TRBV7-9,CASSHLRGVNTEAFF,TGTGCCAGCAGCCATCTCAGGGGGGTGAACACTGAAGCTTTCTTT
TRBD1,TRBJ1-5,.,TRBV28,CASSSGTGGYPSNQPQHF,TGTGCCAGCAGTTCCGGGACAGGGGGTTACCCTAGCAATCAGCCCCAGCATTTT
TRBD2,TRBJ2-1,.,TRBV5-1,CASSWGTSGRVLYNEQFF,TGCGCCAGCAGCTGGGGGACTAGCGGGAGGGTATTGTACAATGAGCAGTTCTTC
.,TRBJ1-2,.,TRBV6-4,CASSEGLGYGYTF,TGTGCCAGCAGTGAGGGGCTGGGCTATGGCTACACCTTC
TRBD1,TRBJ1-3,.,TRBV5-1,CASSSRTGPSNKNTIYF,TGCGCCAGCAGCTCCCGGACAGGACCCTCAAACAAAAACACCATATATTTT
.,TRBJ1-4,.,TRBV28,CASSPSDLNEKLFF,TGTGCCAGCTCCCCTTCGGATTTAAATGAAAAACTGTTTTTT
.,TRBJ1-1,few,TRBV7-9,CASSLARFGSTEAFF,TGTGCCAGCAGCTTGGCCCGATTTGGGAGCACTGAAGCTTTCTTT
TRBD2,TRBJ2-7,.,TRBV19,CASSTLAGGYEQYF,TGTGCCAGTAGTACCTTAGCGGGAGGCTACGAGCAGTACTTC
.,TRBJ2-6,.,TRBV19,CASTSGANVLTF,TGTGCCAGTACATCTGGGGCCAACGTCCTGACTTTC
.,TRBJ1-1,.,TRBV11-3,CASKPGGRTEAFF,TGTGCCAGCAAGCCCGGAGGTCGAACTGAAGCTTTCTTT
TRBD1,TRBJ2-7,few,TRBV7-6,CASSFRTGGHNEQYF,TGTGCCAGCAGCTTTAGGACAGGGGGACACAACGAGCAGTACTTC
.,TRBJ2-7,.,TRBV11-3,CASSLGPSYEQYF,TGTGCCAGCAGCTTAGGGCCATCCTACGAGCAGTACTTC
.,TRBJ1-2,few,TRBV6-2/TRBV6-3,CASSQFGSYTF,TGTGCCAGCAGCCAGTTCGGGAGCTACACCTTC
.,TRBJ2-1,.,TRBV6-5,CASSYSGYNEQFF,TGTGCCAGCAGTTACTCTGGCTACAATGAGCAGTTCTTC
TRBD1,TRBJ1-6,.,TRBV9,CASSVDDRGNSPLHF,TGTGCCAGCAGCGTAGATGACAGGGGGAATTCACCCCTCCACTTT
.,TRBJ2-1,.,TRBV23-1,CASSQRSGAYNEQFF,TGCGCCAGCAGTCAAAGATCGGGGGCCTACAATGAGCAGTTCTTC